This T cell receptor (beta chain) was profiled in a study of blood T cell repertoires in COVID-19. Repertoires were generated with immunoSEQ multiplex PCR, while TCRdb's copy carries only in-frame clones and drops some. The sample holds 200,000 to 250,000 clones, around 87% seen once. The length of the CDR3 is 14 residues. The germline V gene has CDR1 SEHNR and CDR2 FQNEAQ (reference sequence). The ends were cut back, 2 bases at V and 4 bases at J, with 11 bases in the middle. The origin of this receptor is an older woman with active or convalescent COVID-19. The chain employs TRBV7-9 and TRBJ2-5; maybe TRBD1 (6 bases). Sequenced: peripheral blood. CDR3 amino acids: CASSLLQGGETQYF. CDR3 coding DNA: TGTGCCAGCAGCTTATTACAGGGCGGAGAGACCCAGTACTTC.